This T cell receptor beta chain was observed in a study of shared clonotypes between healthy human individuals. As originally analysed: Owing to the provision of junction-only sequences devoid of quality scores by immunoSEQ, filtering differed. Some clones are missing from TCRdb's copy, which holds only in-frame ones; the method was immunoSEQ multiplex PCR. The DNA gave D and trimming, while V, J and clone size come from that table. Here the sample spans about 1.5 million clones, 95% to 99% being singletons. Of note for this clone: The same CDR3 also results from other DNA sequences found in this sample.

The authors divided CD4+ cells into CD45RA+ naive and CD45RA-negative memory subsets. This CDR3 contains 13 residues. V was pared by 0 bases and J by 6 bases, with 0 bases of the junction left unmatched. The V gene's germline CDR1 is SEHNR and CDR2 FQNEAQ (reference sequence). This TCR came from a young man in good health. The V call is TRBV7-9, the J call TRBJ2-3, with 7 bases aligning to TRBD2. Sequenced input: naive CD4+ T cells sorted from blood. The subset was: CD45RA+ positively selected. The CDR3 loop is CASSLAGGDTQYF. The CDR3 DNA reads TGTGCCAGCAGCTTAGCGGGGGGGGATACGCAGTATTTT.